Following are 23 T cell receptor beta chains from one sample sequenced in a study of T cells in Graves' hyperthyroidism and ophthalmopathy. The CDR3 regions of TCR beta were amplified from RNA transcripts. Carried out on the TCR CDR3, a first-round RT-PCR used the HTBI primer set. A single record per CDR3 protein comes from TCRdb applying MiXCR to the multiplex PCR reads. The sample yields a few hundred thousand distinct CDR3 sequences, 14% to 15% seen once. The sequenced sample consisted of blood. The source of these receptors is a woman in her 30s with Graves' hyperthyroidism.

Many counts were recorded for this clonotype. The chain links TRBV5-4 to TRBJ2-5; TRBD2 matches at 8 bases. Germline V gene data show CDR1 as SGHNT and CDR2 as YYREEE (reference sequence). The CDR3 runs 15 residues. V lost 0 bases to trimming and J lost 5 bases; unmatched junction nucleotides: 6. The CDR3: CASSLESGGWETQYF. CDR3 in DNA: TGTGCCAGCAGCTTGGAGTCGGGAGGGTGGGAGACCCAGTACTTC.

This clonotype was detected ten times or more. The chain is built from TRBV7-2 and TRBJ2-3; TRBD2 matches at 11 bases. Per the germline V gene, CDR1 is SGHTA and CDR2 is FQGNSA. V gave up 2 bases and J gave up 11 bases; unmatched junction bases: 12. The CDR3 loop spans 16 amino acids. CDR3 sequence: CASSLKALAGGAQQYF. The CDR3 coding sequence is TGTGCCAGCAGCTTAAAGGCGCTAGCGGGAGGCGCCCAGCAGTATTTT.

This clonotype was counted at least ten times. The CDR3 protein is CSAPGTSGKEQYF. CDR3 sequence (DNA): TGCAGTGCCCCCGGGACTAGCGGGAAAGAGCAGTACTTC. This chain uses TRBV20-1 with TRBJ2-7, with 13 bases fitting TRBD2. V was clipped by 6 bases and J by 7 bases; unmatched bases: 6. Germline CDR1 reads DFQATT; CDR2 reads SNEGSKA (reference sequence). The CDR3 contains 13 residues.

This clonotype was seen many times. The chain is built from TRBV3-1 and TRBJ1-5; a possible D gene is TRBD1 (6 bases). V lost 0 bases and J lost 9, with 15 bases in between. The V gene's germline CDR1 is LGHDT and CDR2 YNNKEL (reference sequence). This CDR3 comprises 15 residues. CDR3 loop: CASSQDFAGDVPQHF. The CDR3 DNA reads TGTGCCAGCAGCCAAGATTTCGCAGGGGACGTGCCCCAGCATTTT.

In this sample, this clonotype turned up a few times. Being one base from a much bigger clone, this may be a read error. It is likely a read error, because the conserved phenylalanine at the end of the CDR3 is missing. The chain carries TRBV28 and TRBJ1-1; the D gene is possibly TRBD1 (5 bases). Germline lookup yields CDR1 MDHEN and CDR2 SYDVKM. V was cut by 0 bases and J by 3 bases, with 11 bases left in between. There are 15 residues in the CDR3. Here the CDR3 DNA reads TGTGCCAGCAGTTTATGGGTGAGGGGTGACACTGAAGCTTTCCTT. Its translation: CASSLWVRGDTEAFL.

The chain is built from TRBV20-1 and TRBJ2-7, with TRBD2 matching over 10 bases. The length of the CDR3 is 16 residues. V shed 2 bases and J 2 bases; nucleotides not matched to a gene: 9. Germline CDR1 is DFQATT and CDR2 is SNEGSKA (reference sequence). The CDR3 reads CSARRRGTSVPYEQYF. The CDR3 DNA sequence: TGCAGTGCTAGAAGGAGGGGGACTAGCGTTCCCTACGAGCAGTACTTC.

This clonotype was found a few times. This chain joins TRBV5-1 and TRBJ2-3, with 11 nucleotides matching TRBD1. Germline V gene lookup returns CDR1 SGHRS and CDR2 YFSETQ. Trimming at V came to 2 bases and at J to 5 bases, leaving 4 bases not matched to a gene. The CDR3 consists of 15 residues. CDR3 sequence (DNA): TGCGCCAGCAGCTTTTCCGGGACAGGGGGAGATACGCAGTATTTT. It translates to CASSFSGTGGDTQYF. Filled out from reference TRBV5-1 and TRBJ2-3, the complete variable domain reads KAGVTQTPRYLIKTRGQQVTLSCSPISGHRSVSWYQQTPGQGLQFLFEYFSETQRNKGNFPGRFSGRQFSNSRSEMNVSTLELGDSALYLCASSFSGTGGDTQYFGPGTRLTVL.

This clonotype was seen repeatedly, ten times or more. The rearrangement uses TRBV28 and TRBJ1-3, with a weak D call TRBD1 (5 bases). Germline V gene sequence: CDR1 MDHEN, CDR2 SYDVKM. This CDR3 region has 15 residues. V was trimmed by 3 bases and J by 4 bases, leaving 13 bases between them. DNA for the CDR3: TGTGCCAGCAGTTTCCCATGGCAGGGAGGAAACACCATATATTTT. Amino acids: CASSFPWQGGNTIYF. Based on the CDR3 plus reference TRBV28 and TRBJ1-3, the full variable domain is DVKVTQSSRYLVKRTGEKVFLECVQDMDHENMFWYRQDPGLGLRLIYFSYDVKMKEKGDIPEGYSVSREKKERFSLILESASTNQTSMYLCASSFPWQGGNTIYFGEGSWLTVV.

This clonotype came up many times. The V call is TRBV15, the J call TRBJ2-2; the match to TRBD2 covers 11 bases. J was trimmed by 7 bases and V by 1 base; bases with no gene match: 8. CDR3 length equals 17 residues. Per the germline V gene, CDR1 is LNHNV and CDR2 is YYDKDF (reference sequence). The CDR3 region has the DNA TGTGCCACCAGCAGAGTTTCGACTAGCGGGATGTTCGGGGAGCTGTTTTTT. It specifies CATSRVSTSGMFGELFF.

The chain links TRBV29-1 to TRBJ2-1; D is perhaps TRBD2 (6 bases). Trimming cost V 2 bases and J 0 bases, with 14 bases left between them. The germline gives CDR1 SQVTM, CDR2 ANQGSEA. The CDR3 extends over 16 amino acids. DNA of the CDR3: TGCAGCGTTGAACCGGGACTTGCGAGCTCCTACAATGAGCAGTTCTTC. Residues: CSVEPGLASSYNEQFF.

The chain has TRBV7-8 and TRBJ1-6, with 7 bases lining up with TRBD1. The CDR3 loop spans 15 amino acids. V gave up 5 bases and J gave up 7 bases; unmatched junction bases: 8. The germline CDR1 and CDR2 sequences are SGHVS and FQNEAQ. CDR3 region: CASSIAGTDNSPLHF. The CDR3 coding sequence is TGTGCCAGCAGCATCGCCGGGACAGACAATTCACCCCTCCACTTT.

This clonotype was detected many times. V gene TRBV30 combines with J gene TRBJ2-7; D is uncertain. V dropped 4 bases and J dropped 4 bases, with 11 bases sitting between them. Germline CDR1 and CDR2: GTSNPN and SVGIG (reference sequence). The CDR3 contains 12 residues. The CDR3 protein is CAWNRDRYEQYF. The CDR3, as DNA: TGTGCCTGGAATAGGGATCGGTACGAGCAGTACTTC.

As to this clonotype: The junction differs from germline at one of its ends, possibly a read error. The V call is TRBV3-1, the J call TRBJ2-1, with 10 bases that match TRBD2. Germline CDR1 LGHDT, CDR2 YNNKEL (reference sequence). The CDR3 extends over 16 amino acids. DNA of the CDR3: TGTGCCAGCAGCCCAGGCCTAGCGGGAGTAGCGAATGTGCAGTTCTTC. Translated: CASSPGLAGVANVQFF.

This clonotype was picked up a small number of times. The chain joins TRBV9 to TRBJ2-1; tentatively, D is TRBD2 (6 bases). In germline, CDR1 is SGDLS, CDR2 YYNGEE. The CDR3 runs 15 residues. The V and J ends lost 6 bases and 4 bases respectively, with 17 bases between them. DNA for the CDR3: TGTGCCAGCACCAGATCCCCTAGCGAGTACAATGAGCAGTTCTTC. Translation gives CASTRSPSEYNEQFF. Combining the CDR3 with reference TRBV9 and TRBJ2-1 gives the whole variable domain DSGVTQTPKHLITATGQRVTLRCSPRSGDLSVYWYQQSLDQGLQFLIQYYNGEERAKGNILERFSAQQFPDLHSELNLSSLELGDSALYFCASTRSPSEYNEQFFGPGTRLTVL.

This sequence joins TRBV29-1 and TRBJ2-1, with D possibly matching TRBD2 (7 bases). The germline gives CDR1 SQVTM, CDR2 ANQGSEA. The CDR3 contains 15 residues. The V and J ends lost 1 base and 0 bases respectively, with 10 bases between them. The CDR3 coding sequence is TGCAGCGTTGAAGGGGGGGGGGCCTCCTACAATGAGCAGTTCTTC. This encodes CSVEGGGASYNEQFF.

As for this clonotype: Its ends do not fully match the called genes, so a read error is possible. CDR3 region: CAGSLGTGDDTGTQYF. In DNA form, the CDR3 reads TGTGCCGGCAGCTTAGGGACAGGAGACGACACAGGTACGCAGTATTTT. V and J are TRBV11-2 and TRBJ2-3; 8 nucleotides match TRBD1. Germline V gene sequence: CDR1 SGHAT, CDR2 FQNNGV. The CDR3 has 16 amino acids.

There are a few counts of this clonotype. The CDR3 region has the DNA TGCAGCGTCCAGATAGCCGGGGCAGGGTATGAAAAACTGTTTTTT. Protein: CSVQIAGAGYEKLFF. The chain employs TRBV29-1 and TRBJ1-4, with D tentatively TRBD1 (5 bases). The V end was cut by 6 bases, the J end by 6 bases, with 20 bases between. CDR1 is SQVTM, CDR2 ANQGSEA, per germline. The CDR3 spans 15 residues.

A few counts support this clonotype. V usage is TRBV9 and J usage is TRBJ2-3; TRBD2 matches 16 bases. CDR3 length equals 19 residues. With 3 bases clipped from V and 0 bases from J, the junction kept 7 bases outside the gene matches. Germline CDR1 is SGDLS and CDR2 is YYNGEE. The CDR3 region is CASSAGTSGRGLSTDTQYF. CDR3 in DNA: TGTGCCAGCAGCGCGGGGACTAGCGGGAGGGGCCTTAGCACAGATACGCAGTATTTT.

This clonotype showed up many times. One end of the junction is discordant with germline, which a read error may explain. The chain couples TRBV12-3 or TRBV12-4 to TRBJ2-7; weak D call: TRBD2 (5 bases). The CDR3 loop spans 13 amino acids. This CDR3 reads CASSLGGSYEQYF. CDR3 bases: TGTGCCAGCAGCTTAGGCGGGTCCTACGAGCAGTACTTC.

This clonotype was counted only a few times. The V and J genes are TRBV7-8 and TRBJ2-7; TRBD1 matches 8 bases. The CDR3 covers 15 residues. CDR1 is SGHVS and CDR2 is FQNEAQ in the germline V gene. V was clipped by 0 bases and J by 3 bases; unmatched bases: 4. This CDR3 reads CASSLAWGQDYEQYF. The CDR3 DNA follows: TGTGCCAGCAGCTTAGCGTGGGGACAGGACTACGAGCAGTACTTC.

The chain joins TRBV18 to TRBJ2-5, with D possibly TRBD1 on 5 matching bases. V was clipped by 1 base and J by 4 bases, with 10 bases between them. The germline CDR1 and CDR2 sequences are KGHSH and LQKENI. The CDR3 has 14 residues. Here the CDR3 reads CASSPLKGAETQYF. The CDR3 nucleotides read TGTGCCAGCTCACCACTCAAAGGGGCAGAGACCCAGTACTTC.

This clonotype was picked up many times. The chain recombines TRBV7-2 with TRBJ2-7, with D uncertain. Trimming removed 5 bases at V and 4 bases at J, with 15 bases between. Germline CDR1 SGHTA, CDR2 FQGNSA. The CDR3 has 14 residues. The CDR3 here is CASSLHPYSYEQYF. The CDR3 bases are TGTGCCAGCAGCCTCCACCCTTATTCATACGAGCAGTACTTC.

In its sample, this clonotype was seen many times. The genes are TRBV28 and TRBJ1-2; TRBD1 aligns across 9 bases. This CDR3 region has 15 residues. Germline CDR1 reads MDHEN; CDR2 reads SYDVKM. V gave up 5 bases and J gave up 2 bases; unmatched junction bases: 6. CDR3 loop: CASSPSTGGNYGYTF. The CDR3 DNA sequence: TGTGCCAGCAGTCCCTCGACAGGGGGGAACTATGGCTACACCTTC.